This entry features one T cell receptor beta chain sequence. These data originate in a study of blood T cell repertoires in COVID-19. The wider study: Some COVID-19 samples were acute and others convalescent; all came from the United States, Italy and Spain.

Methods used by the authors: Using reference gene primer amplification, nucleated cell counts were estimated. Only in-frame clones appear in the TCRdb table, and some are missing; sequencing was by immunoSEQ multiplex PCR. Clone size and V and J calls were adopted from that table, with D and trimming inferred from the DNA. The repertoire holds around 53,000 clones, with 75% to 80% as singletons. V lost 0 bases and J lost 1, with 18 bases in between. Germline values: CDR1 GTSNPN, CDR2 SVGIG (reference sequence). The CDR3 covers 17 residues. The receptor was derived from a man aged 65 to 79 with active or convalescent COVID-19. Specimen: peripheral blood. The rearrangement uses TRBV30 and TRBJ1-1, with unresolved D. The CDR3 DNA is TGTGCCTGGAGTGTACGGGTAGGTATTGTGGAGAACACTGAAGCTTTCTTT. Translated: CAWSVRVGIVENTEAFF. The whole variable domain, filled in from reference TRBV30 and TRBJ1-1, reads SQTIHQWPATLVQPVGSPLSLECTVEGTSNPNLYWYRQAAGRGLQLLFYSVGIGQISSEVPQNLSASRPQDRQFILSSKKLLLSDSGFYLCAWSVRVGIVENTEAFFGQGTRLTVV.